The TCR beta chain described here comes from a study of cytomegalovirus exposure and HLA in healthy donors. Study-level background: Findings of an earlier analysis included 110 million or so unique TCR beta sequences from about 180 million T cells. A data release that came early held roughly 90 million unique TCRs from HLA-typed donors. General study results and limits: A later analysis showed TCR association rates differing by HLA locus, peaking at DRB1 and lowest at HLA-C.

Germline V gene data show CDR1 as SGDLS and CDR2 as YYNGEE. Unmatched junction bases numbered 4, after V lost 3 bases and J lost 4 bases. This CDR3 has 15 amino acids. Points on this clone: No antigen is known for it.

It was with 60 Vbeta and 13 Jbeta primers that the PCR ran. The data were produced by immunoSEQ multiplex PCR, yet TCRdb's version contains in-frame clones alone and is incomplete. This sample contains roughly 78,000 clones. The sample comprised PBMCs. This rearrangement joins TRBV9 to TRBJ2-4; 10 bases are a match to TRBD1. This TCR derives from a man aged 40-50 years in good health and CMV-seronegative. The CDR3 nucleotides are TGTGCCAGCAGCGCAGACAGGGGGCCAAAAAACATTCAGTACTTC. Amino acid sequence: CASSADRGPKNIQYF.